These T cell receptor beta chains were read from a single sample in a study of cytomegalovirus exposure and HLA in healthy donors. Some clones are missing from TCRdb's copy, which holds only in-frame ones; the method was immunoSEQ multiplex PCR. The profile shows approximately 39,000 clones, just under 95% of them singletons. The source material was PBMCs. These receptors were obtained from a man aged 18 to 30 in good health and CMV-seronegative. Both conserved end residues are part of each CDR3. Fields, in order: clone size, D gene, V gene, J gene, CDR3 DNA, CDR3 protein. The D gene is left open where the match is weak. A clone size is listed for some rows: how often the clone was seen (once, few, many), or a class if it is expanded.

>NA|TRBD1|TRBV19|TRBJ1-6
TGTGCCAGTAGTGGGAAGGACAGGTCAAGCTCCTATAATTCACCCCTCCACTTT
CASSGKDRSSSYNSPLHF
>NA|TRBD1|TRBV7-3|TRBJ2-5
TGTGCCAGCAGCTCTGGACAGGGGGCATGGGAGACCCAGTACTTC
CASSSGQGAWETQYF
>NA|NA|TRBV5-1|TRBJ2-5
TGCGCCAGCAGCTTGGTTGGGGCGGAAGAGACCCAGTACTTC
CASSLVGAEETQYF
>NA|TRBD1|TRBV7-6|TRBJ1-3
TGTGCCAGCAGCTTAGGATGGGGACAGGGGGCAGACACCATATATTTT
CASSLGWGQGADTIYF
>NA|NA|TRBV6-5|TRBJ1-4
TGTGCCAGCAGTTACGCACAGACTATTAATGAAAAACTGTTTTTT
CASSYAQTINEKLFF
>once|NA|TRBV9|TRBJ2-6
TGTGCCAGCAGCGTAGGGGCCTCTGGGGCCAACGTCCTGACTTTC
CASSVGASGANVLTF
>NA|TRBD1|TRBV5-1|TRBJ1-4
TGCGCCAGAAGGGATAACAGGGGGTATGAAAAACTGTTTTTT
CARRDNRGYEKLFF
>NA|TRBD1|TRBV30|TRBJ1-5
TGTGCCTGGGGGACAGCTACCCCTCAGCCCCAGCATTTT
CAWGTATPQPQHF
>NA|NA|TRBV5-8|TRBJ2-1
TGTGCCAGCAGCTTGACTCTAAACCCGTACAATGAGCAGTTCTTC
CASSLTLNPYNEQFF
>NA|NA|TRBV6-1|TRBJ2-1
TGTGCCAGCACGACAGGAGTATCCTACAATGAGCAGTTCTTC
CASTTGVSYNEQFF
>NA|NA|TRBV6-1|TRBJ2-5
TGTGCCAGCACTGCTAGACTGCCCCAAGAGACCCAGTACTTC
CASTARLPQETQYF
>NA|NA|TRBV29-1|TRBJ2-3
TGCAGCGTTGACCTCGGGACTCTAGCAGATACGCAGTATTTT
CSVDLGTLADTQYF
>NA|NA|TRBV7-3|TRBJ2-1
TGTGCCAGCAGCTCCGCACAGGGTGGGAGCTCCTACAATGAGCAGTTCTTC
CASSSAQGGSSYNEQFF
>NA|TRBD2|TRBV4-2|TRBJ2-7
TGTGCCAGCAGCCAAGAAGGACTAGCGAGCTACGAGCAGTACTTC
CASSQEGLASYEQYF
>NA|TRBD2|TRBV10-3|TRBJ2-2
TGTGCCATTGCCGCAGGGACTAGCGGATACACCGGGGAGCTGTTTTTT
CAIAAGTSGYTGELFF
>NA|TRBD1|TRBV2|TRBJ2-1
TGTGCCAGCACACATACCGGGACAGGGGACAATGAGCAGTTCTTC
CASTHTGTGDNEQFF
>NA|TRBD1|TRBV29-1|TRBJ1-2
TGCAGCGTTGAAGAGACAGGGCAATCCTATGGCTACACCTTC
CSVEETGQSYGYTF
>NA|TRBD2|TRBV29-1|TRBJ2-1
TGCAGCGTTGACGGGGGTAGCGGGAGGGGAAATGAGCAGTTCTTC
CSVDGGSGRGNEQFF
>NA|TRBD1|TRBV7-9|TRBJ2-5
TGTGCCAGCAGACCGACAGGGGGCCAAGAGACCCAGTACTTC
CASRPTGGQETQYF
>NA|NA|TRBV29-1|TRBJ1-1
TGCAGCGGCCGCCCGGGACACCCTTTCACTGAAGCTTTCTTT
CSGRPGHPFTEAFF
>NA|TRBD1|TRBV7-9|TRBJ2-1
TGTGCCAGCAGCTTAAGGACAGGGGGTAGTAATGAGCAGTTCTTC
CASSLRTGGSNEQFF
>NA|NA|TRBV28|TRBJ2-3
TGTGCCAGCAGTCCCTCCCTTCGGAGGGATACGCAGTATTTT
CASSPSLRRDTQYF
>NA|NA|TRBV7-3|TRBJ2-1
TGTGCCAGCAGCCCCGGACAGAACTACAATGAGCAGTTCTTC
CASSPGQNYNEQFF
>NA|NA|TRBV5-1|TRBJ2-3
TGCGCCAGCAGCTTGGGGTCTAGCTCATTGAGCACAGATACGCAGTATTTT
CASSLGSSSLSTDTQYF
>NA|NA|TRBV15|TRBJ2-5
TGTGCCACCACTCCGGGGTACCAAGAGACCCAGTACTTC
CATTPGYQETQYF
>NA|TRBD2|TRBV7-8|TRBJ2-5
TGTGCCAGCAGCTTAGCACTAGCGGGAGAGACCCAGTACTTC
CASSLALAGETQYF